The 4 T cell receptor beta chains below all came from one sample that was sequenced in a study of T cell repertoires in cytomegalovirus infection. These receptors' antigens are unknown. TCRdb redid the calling of the reads with MiXCR, one entry per CDR3 protein. The table records about 270,000 distinct CDR3 sequences, roughly 21% of them present only once. Sequences were derived from cultured PBMCs, sampled from culture after CMV antigen stimulation. The origin of the receptors is a human donor in good health (CMV status not recorded). Some clones in this sample may be carry-over from other donors' samples.

This clonotype was observed a few times. This chain connects TRBV14 to TRBJ1-3; D is unclear. V lost 0 bases to trimming and J lost 9 bases, with 6 bases between them. CDR3 length: 12 amino acids. Germline lookup yields CDR1 SGHDN and CDR2 FVKESK. The CDR3 DNA is TGTGCCAGCAGCCAAGAGCGCCGCACCATATATTTT. Its protein is CASSQERRTIYF.

V gene TRBV12-3 or TRBV12-4 combines with J gene TRBJ1-2; 7 bases are shared with TRBD1. Unmatched junction bases numbered 14, after V lost 5 bases and J lost 2 bases. The CDR3 covers 17 residues. CDR3 in DNA: TGTGCCAGCAGTCCCAGGGGGGGTATGCCAGGGAACTATGGCTACACCTTC. It translates to CASSPRGGMPGNYGYTF.

The chain recombines TRBV4-1 with TRBJ2-2; TRBD1 might be the D (6 bases). Germline lookup yields CDR1 MGHRA and CDR2 YSYEKL. V lost 0 bases, J lost 6 bases, and 8 bases lay in between. This CDR3 region has 14 residues. CDR3 nucleotide sequence: TGCGCCAGCAGCCAAGAACAGGGAGCCGGGGAGCTGTTTTTT. It codes for CASSQEQGAGELFF.

This clonotype was seen repeatedly, ten times or more. V is TRBV6-6 and J is TRBJ2-5; TRBD1 agrees at 7 bases. Germline V gene data show CDR1 as MNHNY and CDR2 as SVGAGI (reference sequence). This CDR3 comprises 14 residues. Trimming removed 7 bases from V and 5 bases from J; junction bases left unmatched: 10. The CDR3 spells CASIPGGVQETQYF. The CDR3 region has the DNA TGTGCCAGCATCCCAGGGGGAGTTCAGGAGACCCAGTACTTC.